The 7 T cell receptor beta chains in this list originate from one sample, sequenced in a study of OX40 agonist ivuxolimab in advanced cancers. Method: immunoSEQ multiplex PCR; TCRdb's copy keeps in-frame clones and lacks some. The table includes about 58,000 clones, less than 90% detected once. Material: CD4+ or CD8+ T cells sorted from blood, obtained in a trial of the OX40 agonist ivuxolimab. The receptors here all came from an adult with an advanced solid tumor such as melanoma, head and neck, liver or kidney cancer.

V gene TRBV7-2 combines with J gene TRBJ1-5, with TRBD1 matching over 7 bases. J was trimmed by 7 bases and V by 1 base; bases with no gene match: 10. The CDR3 sequence is 16 residues long. CDR1 is SGHTA and CDR2 is FQGNSA in the germline V gene. This CDR3 reads CASSLGGSRGRQPQHF. CDR3 sequence (DNA): TGTGCCAGCAGCTTAGGAGGGAGTAGGGGGCGGCAGCCCCAGCATTTT.

This chain joins TRBV11-2 and TRBJ2-7; no clear D. The CDR3 contains 15 residues. The V and J ends lost 4 bases and 3 bases respectively, with 16 bases between them. Germline V gene sequence: CDR1 SGHAT, CDR2 FQNNGV. The CDR3 here is CASSSTRRGYYEQYF. DNA for the CDR3: TGTGCCAGCAGCTCCACCCGACGCGGATACTACGAGCAGTACTTC.

The chain employs TRBV4-2 and TRBJ2-1, with D possibly being TRBD1 or TRBD2 (6 bases each). There are 13 residues in the CDR3. The V gene's germline CDR1 is LGHNA and CDR2 YNFKEQ. With 6 bases removed from V and 8 bases from J, the gap between germline ends came to 14 bases. The CDR3, as DNA: TGTGCCAGCAGTCAGAGGGGGGTCCATGAGCAGTTCTTC. Protein product: CASSQRGVHEQFF.

V usage is TRBV29-1 and J usage is TRBJ2-1; D remains ambiguous. With 7 bases removed from V and 0 bases from J, the gap between germline ends came to 13 bases. CDR1 and CDR2 (germline): SQVTM, ANQGSEA. The CDR3 sequence is 14 residues long. CDR3 DNA: TGCAGCGCCCGCCTTTTTAGCTCCTACAATGAGCAGTTCTTC. Protein: CSARLFSSYNEQFF.

The V and J genes are TRBV6-5 and TRBJ1-3; D remains unclear. V shed 6 bases and J shed 7 bases, with 13 bases lying between them. Germline V gives CDR1 MNHEY, CDR2 SVGAGI. This CDR3 has 13 residues. The CDR3 DNA is TGTGCCAGCAGCCTCCGAGGAGCGAACACCATATATTTT. As protein: CASSLRGANTIYF.

V usage is TRBV6-1 and J usage is TRBJ1-5; a weak D match, TRBD1 (6 bases). The length of the CDR3 is 14 residues. The V end was cut by 3 bases, the J end by 5 bases, with 11 bases between. CDR1 is MNHNS, CDR2 SASEGT, per germline. CDR3 in amino acids: CASSDHPGDQPQHF. The CDR3 nucleotides read TGTGCCAGCAGTGATCACCCAGGGGATCAGCCCCAGCATTTT.

The rearrangement uses TRBV19 and TRBJ2-5; 10 positions agree with TRBD2. CDR1 is LNHDA and CDR2 is SQIVND in the germline V gene (reference sequence). The CDR3 sequence is 18 residues long. J lost 0 bases, V lost 4 bases, and 11 bases had no gene match. The DNA of the CDR3 is TGTGCCAGTAGTAGGAGAGGGCTAGCGGGGGAGTACCAAGAGACCCAGTACTTC. Translated, it gives CASSRRGLAGEYQETQYF.